This T cell receptor beta chain was identified in a study of molecular identifiers for immune sequencing clone quantification. General study results and limits: Over 97% of effector molecules, but under 1% in naive cells, were held by clones with more than 20 RNA copies.

There are many counts of this clonotype. What it binds is unknown. Using its own MiXCR run on the PCR reads, TCRdb lists one record per CDR3 protein. The sample has about 70,000 distinct CDR3 sequences; about 18% are singletons. Sorting captured naive CD8 T cells as CD8+CD4-CCR7+CD45RA+. The sequence was obtained from a human donor in good health. Some libraries in this study had Jurkat cell RNA spiked in. Sequenced sample: naive CD8+ T cells from blood, with Jurkat cell RNA spiked in. Subset defined: FACS-sorted CD8+CD4-CCR7+CD45RA+ naive T cells.

This CDR3 reads CASSSRADSPEQYF. For the CDR3, the DNA is TGTGCCAGCAGCTCTCGTGCGGACAGTCCCGAGCAGTACTTC. V and J are TRBV11-3 and TRBJ2-7; tentative D call: TRBD1 (6 bases). Per the germline V gene, CDR1 is SGHNT and CDR2 is YENEEA. Trimming took 4 bases from V and 6 from J, leaving 16 bases between them. The CDR3 has 14 amino acids.